The rows below give T cell receptor beta chains drawn from one sample of a study of OX40 agonist ivuxolimab in advanced cancers. The assay was immunoSEQ multiplex PCR, and TCRdb's table has in-frame clones only and misses some. The sample has tens of thousands of clones, over 90% seen once; the top ten hold roughly 6.5%. This specimen was CD4+ or CD8+ T cells sorted from blood, taken in a trial of the OX40 agonist ivuxolimab. These receptors were obtained from an adult with an advanced solid tumor such as melanoma, head and neck, liver or kidney cancer. The CDR3 runs from the conserved cysteine through the conserved F or W. D genes are given only for firm matches. Size is omitted from some rows. Given values are once, few, many or a class for expanded clones.

size: -; D: -; V: TRBV27; J: TRBJ2-1; DNA: TGTGCCAGCAGTTTATCAGGCGGGTACAATGAGCAGTTCTTC; CDR3: CASSLSGGYNEQFF
size: -; D: TRBD1; V: TRBV5-4; J: TRBJ2-7; DNA: TGTGCCAGCAGCTTGCCGGGACAGGTCTACGAGCAGTACTTC; CDR3: CASSLPGQVYEQYF
size: -; D: TRBD1; V: TRBV9; J: TRBJ2-5; DNA: TGTGCCAGCAGCGTTACCGGGACAGCCTCGCAAGAGACCCAGTACTTC; CDR3: CASSVTGTASQETQYF
size: many; D: -; V: TRBV14; J: TRBJ2-2; DNA: TGTGCCAGCAGCCGCCGCCCCAGTAACACCGGGGAGCTGTTTTTT; CDR3: CASSRRPSNTGELFF
size: -; D: TRBD1; V: TRBV5-6; J: TRBJ2-5; DNA: TGTGCCAGCAGCCACGGAACCGGACAGGGGGCTTGGCAAGAGACCCAGTACTTC; CDR3: CASSHGTGQGAWQETQYF
size: once; D: -; V: TRBV9; J: TRBJ2-7; DNA: TGTGCCAGCAGCGTAAGGGACCGCGAGCAGTACTTC; CDR3: CASSVRDREQYF
size: -; D: -; V: TRBV4-1; J: TRBJ2-7; DNA: TGCGCCAGCAGCCAATTCAAAGGCACCTACGAGCAGTACTTC; CDR3: CASSQFKGTYEQYF
size: -; D: -; V: TRBV7-8; J: TRBJ1-2; DNA: TGTGCCAGCAGCTTATCCGGTGGTGCCTATGGCTACACCTTC; CDR3: CASSLSGGAYGYTF
size: -; D: -; V: TRBV6-1; J: TRBJ1-5; DNA: TGTGCCAGCAGACACAGGGATAGCAATCAGCCCCAGCATTTT; CDR3: CASRHRDSNQPQHF
size: -; D: TRBD2; V: TRBV10-2; J: TRBJ2-1; DNA: TGCGCCATCGGGACTAGCGGGACCAACAATGAGCAGTTCTTC; CDR3: CAIGTSGTNNEQFF
size: -; D: TRBD2; V: TRBV4-3; J: TRBJ2-3; DNA: TGCGCCAGCAGCCAAGACCCTAGCGGGGGTAGGGATACGCAGTATTTT; CDR3: CASSQDPSGGRDTQYF
size: -; D: TRBD1; V: TRBV9; J: TRBJ1-5; DNA: TGTGCCAGCAGCGGTGAGGGGGCCAATCAGCCCCAGCATTTT; CDR3: CASSGEGANQPQHF
size: -; D: -; V: TRBV29-1; J: TRBJ2-1; DNA: TGCAGCGTGTGGACAGACAATGAGCAGTTCTTC; CDR3: CSVWTDNEQFF
size: -; D: -; V: TRBV4-2; J: TRBJ1-1; DNA: TGTGCCAGCATGCACCAGGGTACCGCTTTCTTT; CDR3: CASMHQGTAFF
size: -; D: -; V: TRBV11-2; J: TRBJ1-2; DNA: TGTGCCAGCAGCTTAGAGGCAGGGGCGGGTTATGGCTACACCTTC; CDR3: CASSLEAGAGYGYTF
size: -; D: -; V: TRBV4-3; J: TRBJ2-1; DNA: TGCGCCAGCAGCCCAGGGCAGGGGGGGTCCTACAATGAGCAGTTCTTC; CDR3: CASSPGQGGSYNEQFF
size: -; D: -; V: TRBV11-2; J: TRBJ2-2; DNA: TGTGCCAGCAGCCCACGGACAGTTCGGAACACCGGGGAGCTGTTTTTT; CDR3: CASSPRTVRNTGELFF